This note documents a single T cell receptor (beta chain) sequence. Which antigen it targets is not known. Being one base from a much bigger clone, this may be a read error. The germline V gene yields SGHAT for CDR1 and FQNNGV for CDR2. V drops 5 bases and J drops 4 bases, leaving 28 bases in between. Reading from cysteine to phenylalanine, the CDR3 counts 19 amino acids. Only CDR3 DNA remains: 57 bases, in frame from the first base. Total RNA and DNA were co-extracted without cell sorting from approximately 20-30 mg of bulk tissue using the AllPrep DNA/RNA mini kit. Between November 2015 and early 2016, five patients in China with histopathologically diagnosed primary liver carcinoma had surgical resection. Chronic HBV infection was present in the patients, and the patients were treatment-naive at sampling. Five spatially separated regions were sampled from each tumor: the superior, inferior, left-lateral and right-lateral poles, plus the tumor centre. Histological examination found more than 75% viable tumor cells in every tumor sample. Fresh tumor and adjacent tissue pieces were bisected; one half was stored in RNAlater at -80°C, the other sent for histology.

These data belong to a study of tumor-infiltrating lymphocytes in primary liver carcinoma (TCRdb year 2017). Describing the broader study: Of the five patients (three men and two women, aged 30 to 69 years), four had hepatocellular carcinoma and one had combined HCC and intrahepatic cholangiocarcinoma. The five patients had tumors staged T1-T3 N0M0, with maximum diameters ranging from roughly 4 to 10 cm. Each sample produced roughly 3.65 to 7.13 million productive TCRbeta reads, and read depth showed no significant difference between tissue types. Across five regions of each liver tumor, along with adjacent normal tissue and blood, the study brought together TCRbeta repertoire sequencing, expression microarrays and whole-exome sequencing. A total of around 35 specimens from 5 patients, comprising some 25 tumor regions, 5 adjacent noncancerous liver tissues and 5 peripheral blood samples, were covered by TCRbeta repertoire sequencing. Agilent mRNA microarray profiling was performed on the roughly 25 tumor region samples to relate TCRbeta repertoire diversity to the local molecular phenotype. Repertoires from technical replicates were highly reproducible, with mean shared-clone rates about 0.86 and correlation coefficients above 0.98. General conclusions and limits of the study: Repertoire overlap was found to be higher between tumor regions (mean roughly 35%) than between tumor-adjacent (roughly 17%) or tumor-blood (about 15%) pairs, consistent with antigen-driven expansion. Because sequencing covered only the TCR beta chain and unpaired alpha chains were not captured, true repertoire diversity is likely underestimated. Compared with blood, tumors had a significantly larger share of the repertoire taken up by the top 250 clones (p = 0.039). Only roughly 7-24% of top clones appeared in all five regions of a tumor, which suggests that tumor-infiltrating T cells are spatially heterogeneous. Since the samples were bulk and unsorted, there was no way to compare CD4+ and CD8+ T cell repertoires. The study included only a few patients, and the authors note findings should be validated in a larger study.

Starting from 450 to 500 ng total RNA, TCRbeta-specific cDNA was produced by reverse transcription with a constant-region primer and ProtoScript II reverse transcriptase. Construction of the TCRbeta libraries relied on three nested rounds of multiplex PCR, following a slightly modified ARM-PCR procedure. Each of the first two PCR rounds ran for around 10 cycles using multiplex TRBV1-TRBV30 forward primers together with a Cbeta reverse primer. Sample barcodes and Illumina adapters were attached in a final 25-cycle PCR using Deep VentR polymerase. Before sequencing, amplicons between 200 and 500 bp were purified from gel using a QIAquick gel extraction kit. An Illumina HiSeq 2500 was used to sequence the TCRbeta amplicons with 250-bp paired-end reads. Processing in the source paper ran as follows. To recover full CDR3 sequences, reads were quality-trimmed using Trimmomatic v0.33 and paired reads were then merged using FLASH v1.2.11. V, D and J germline segments were assigned to the rearranged TCRbeta sequences by MiGEC v1.2.1b. Clonotype statistics and Shannon-Wiener diversity indices were calculated with VDJtools v1.0.0. To reduce sampling bias, subsequent analyses other than the diversity analysis used only the 250 most abundant clonotypes in each sample. TCRdb reran the public reads through fastp at Q25 and MiXCR, keeping productive beta chains. Duplicate CDR3 protein sequences are folded into a single record with the most common DNA and genes. V and J calls and clone size were set by TCRdb, not the authors. The sample profile shows fewer than 30,000 distinct CDR3 sequences; nearly 80% of them were found once. The top ten constitute 35% to 50% of the sample.

The receptor was isolated from a man between 35 and 55 years old with primary liver carcinoma and hepatitis B virus infection. The specimen was liver tumor tissue from sampling region 3. Explained via the paper, the cell subset or site label denotes: tumor region T3, left-lateral pole. The chain is made from TRBV11-2 and TRBJ2-3; TRBD1 is a possible D gene, resting on 6 matching bases. The CDR3 reads as follows: CASSVRDTAKIVIADTQYF. The nucleotide sequence reads as follows: TGTGCCAGCAGCGTCAGGGACACGGCCAAGATAGTAATAGCAGATACGCAGTATTTT.